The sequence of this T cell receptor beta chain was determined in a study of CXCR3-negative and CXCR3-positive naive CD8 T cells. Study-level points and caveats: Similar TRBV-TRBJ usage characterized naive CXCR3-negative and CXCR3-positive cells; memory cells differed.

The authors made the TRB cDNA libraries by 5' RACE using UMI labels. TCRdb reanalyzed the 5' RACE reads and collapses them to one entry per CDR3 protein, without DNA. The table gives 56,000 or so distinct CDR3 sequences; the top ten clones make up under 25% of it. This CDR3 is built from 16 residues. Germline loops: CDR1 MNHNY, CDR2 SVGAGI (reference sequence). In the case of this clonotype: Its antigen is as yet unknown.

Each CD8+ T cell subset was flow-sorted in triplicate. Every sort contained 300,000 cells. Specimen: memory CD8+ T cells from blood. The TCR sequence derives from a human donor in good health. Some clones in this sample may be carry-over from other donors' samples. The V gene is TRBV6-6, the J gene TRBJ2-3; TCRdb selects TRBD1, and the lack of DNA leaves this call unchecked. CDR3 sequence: CASSYLRQGRADTQYF.